This TCR beta chain was sequenced during a study of T cells in women clearing cervical HPV infection. Background on the study: Women with histologically confirmed HPV16-related CIN3 or worse, 2 with invasive cancer, served as cases. Controls' single incident HPV16 infection cleared within 12 months without precancer.

Study results and limitations: TRBV6-7 relative abundance averaged around 0.11% in cases and 0.15% to 0.2% in controls.

In the case of this clone: The antigen remains unidentified. The read terminates 3 residues before the CDR3 end, so the remaining end is supplied by the germline J gene.

Repertoires were generated with immunoSEQ multiplex PCR, while TCRdb's copy carries only in-frame clones and drops some. Seen in this sample are roughly 23,000 clones; the ten most common clones hold approximately 5.4%. V lost 3 bases and J lost 5, with 7 bases in between. CDR1 is GTSNPN and CDR2 is SVGIG in the germline V gene (reference sequence). This CDR3 is built from 11 residues. This TCR came from a woman aged 18 to 69 with a cervical HPV16 infection that either progressed to CIN3+ or cleared (not recorded which). Source material: blood buffy coat. V is TRBV30 and J is TRBJ1-1, with a tentative D call TRBD1 (5 bases). This CDR3 is CAWRDKTEAFF. Incomplete CDR3 DNA: TGTGCCTGGAGGGACAAGACTGAA.